These T cell receptor beta chains were read from a single sample in a study of blood T cell repertoires in COVID-19. Repertoires were generated with immunoSEQ multiplex PCR, while TCRdb's copy carries only in-frame clones and drops some. The sample lists 130,000 to 150,000 clones, around 84% occurring once. Input material: peripheral blood. The source of these receptors is a human donor with acute or convalescent COVID-19. The donor label of this sample is uncertain. The conserved cysteine and the conserved F or W are not part of the CDR3 here. Each record gives: V gene, CDR3 length, clone size, J gene, D gene, CDR3 protein. A D gene is named only where the DNA matches it firmly. The size entry is marked missing in some rows and otherwise reads once, few, many or a size class.

V: TRBV3-1/TRBV3-2; length: 12; size: .; J: TRBJ1-5; D: .; CDR3: ASSLQGARQPQH
V: TRBV11-2; length: 12; size: few; J: TRBJ1-1; D: TRBD1; CDR3: ASSFDRGNTEAF
V: TRBV10-3; length: 14; size: .; J: TRBJ2-3; D: TRBD2; CDR3: ATTAGTSGFTDTQY
V: TRBV6-5; length: 12; size: .; J: TRBJ1-1; D: TRBD1; CDR3: ASSTPGQGFEAF
V: TRBV7-6; length: 13; size: .; J: TRBJ1-6; D: .; CDR3: ASSLGSSYNSPLH
V: TRBV25-1; length: 13; size: .; J: TRBJ2-1; D: TRBD2; CDR3: ASSVGTSDYNEQF
V: TRBV6-1; length: 14; size: once; J: TRBJ1-5; D: .; CDR3: ASSEGVLGHTQPQH
V: TRBV2; length: 14; size: .; J: TRBJ2-2; D: .; CDR3: ATTRQALTNTGELF
V: TRBV3-1/TRBV3-2; length: 13; size: .; J: TRBJ2-1; D: TRBD2; CDR3: ASSLISGGLKEQF
V: TRBV11-2; length: 12; size: .; J: TRBJ2-3; D: .; CDR3: ASSWSGLTDTQY
V: TRBV7-2; length: 11; size: .; J: TRBJ2-3; D: .; CDR3: ASSLTRADTQY
V: TRBV10-3; length: 12; size: .; J: TRBJ1-5; D: .; CDR3: AISESQGNQPQH
V: TRBV20-1; length: 14; size: once; J: TRBJ2-2; D: TRBD2; CDR3: SASTSGVTNTGELF
V: TRBV20-1; length: 12; size: .; J: TRBJ2-7; D: .; CDR3: SASEGASSYEQY